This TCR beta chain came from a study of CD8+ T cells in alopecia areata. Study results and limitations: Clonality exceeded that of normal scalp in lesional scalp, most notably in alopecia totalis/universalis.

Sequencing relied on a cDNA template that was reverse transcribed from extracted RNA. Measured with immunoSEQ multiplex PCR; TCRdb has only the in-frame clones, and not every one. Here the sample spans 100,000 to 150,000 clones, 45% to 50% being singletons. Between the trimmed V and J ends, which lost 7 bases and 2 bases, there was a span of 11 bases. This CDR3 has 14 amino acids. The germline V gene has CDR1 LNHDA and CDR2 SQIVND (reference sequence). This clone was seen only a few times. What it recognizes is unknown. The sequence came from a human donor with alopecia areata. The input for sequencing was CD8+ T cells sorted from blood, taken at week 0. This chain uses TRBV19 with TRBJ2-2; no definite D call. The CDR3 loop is CASTADTNTGELFF. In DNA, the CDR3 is TGTGCCAGTACCGCAGACACCAACACCGGGGAGCTGTTTTTT. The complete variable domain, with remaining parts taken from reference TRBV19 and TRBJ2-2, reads DGGITQSPKYLFRKEGQNVTLSCEQNLNHDAMYWYRQDPGQGLRLIYYSQIVNDFQKGDIAEGYSVSREKKESFPLTVTSAQKNPTAFYLCASTADTNTGELFFGEGSRLTVL.